The 30 T cell receptor beta chains below come from one sample, sequenced in a study of blood T cell repertoires in COVID-19. The method was immunoSEQ multiplex PCR; TCRdb's version includes in-frame clones alone and lacks a portion of them. This table has under 300,000 clones, 88% appearing once. Sequencing was done on a sample of peripheral blood. These receptors all stem from a woman in her forties who had recovered from COVID-19.

The chain links TRBV9 to TRBJ2-7; D call uncertain. CDR1 and CDR2 (germline): SGDLS, YYNGEE. V lost 4 bases, J lost 3 bases, and 14 bases lay in between. The CDR3 is 14 residues long. CDR3 loop: CASSPDGRRYEQYF. The CDR3 DNA reads TGTGCCAGCAGCCCCGACGGCAGGCGCTACGAGCAGTACTTC.

The V call is TRBV21-1, the J call TRBJ2-1; the D segment call TRBD2 is taken from the table without a DNA check. TRBV21-1 is a recognized pseudogene. This CDR3 spans 12 amino acids. In DNA, the CDR3 is TGTGGCGGCGGGAGCTCCTACAATGAGCAGTTCTTC. Translating gives CGGGSSYNEQFF.

This chain uses TRBV7-9 with TRBJ2-7, with 11 bases fitting TRBD2. The V gene's germline CDR1 is SEHNR and CDR2 FQNEAQ (reference sequence). This CDR3 region has 14 residues. V lost 5 bases, J lost 6 bases, and 6 bases stayed unmatched. The CDR3 nucleotides read TGTGCCAGCAGCCGGACTAGCGGGCGTGGCGAGCAGTACTTC. Translated, it gives CASSRTSGRGEQYF.

The rearrangement uses TRBV11-1 and TRBJ2-3; 7 bases are a match to TRBD2. V shed 4 bases, J shed 4 bases, and the junction held 11 bases outside the gene matches. This CDR3 is 16 amino acids long. Per germline, CDR1 SGHAT and CDR2 FQDESV (reference sequence). In DNA form, the CDR3 reads TGTGCCAGCAGCTCCGGACTAGTCAGAGTGTCAGATACGCAGTATTTT. Its protein is CASSSGLVRVSDTQYF.

This clone is a singleton in its sample. The chain has TRBV9 and TRBJ2-2, with 16 bases lining up with TRBD2. Germline CDR1 and CDR2: SGDLS and YYNGEE. The V segment lost 2 bases and the J segment 7 bases; nucleotides outside the gene matches: 11. The length of the CDR3 is 19 residues. CDR3 sequence (DNA): TGTGCCAGCAGCGTTACTCAGGGGACTAGCGGGAGGGCCTTCGGGGAGCTGTTTTTT. It yields the protein CASSVTQGTSGRAFGELFF.

V usage is TRBV4-1 and J usage is TRBJ2-7; 13 bases align to TRBD2. CDR3 size: 15 residues. V was pared by 1 base and J by 5 bases, with 2 bases of the junction left unmatched. Germline CDR1 MGHRA, CDR2 YSYEKL. The CDR3 protein is CASSQGTSGSHEQYF. The CDR3 DNA reads TGCGCCAGCAGCCAAGGGACTAGCGGGAGCCACGAGCAGTACTTC.

The chain couples TRBV6-1 to TRBJ2-1; 14 nucleotides line up with TRBD2. J gave up 0 bases and V 3 bases, and 1 base lay outside the gene matches. The CDR3 runs to 17 residues. The V gene's germline CDR1 is MNHNS and CDR2 SASEGT. The CDR3 DNA sequence: TGTGCCAGCAGTGAGGGGACTAGCGGGAGCTCCTACAATGAGCAGTTCTTC. It codes for CASSEGTSGSSYNEQFF.

The DNA of the CDR3 is TGTGCCAGCAGTTACTTCCAGGGCTACGAGCAGTACTTC. Its protein is CASSYFQGYEQYF. The chain is built from TRBV6-6 and TRBJ2-7, with D possibly TRBD1 on 5 matching bases. Per germline, CDR1 MNHNY and CDR2 SVGAGI (reference sequence). CDR3 length: 13 residues. Trimming cost V 1 base and J 3 bases, with 7 bases left between them.

In DNA form, the CDR3 reads TGTGCCAGCAGCCTTAACAGGGGTCCTAATGAAAAACTGTTTTTT. Its translation is CASSLNRGPNEKLFF. The rearrangement joins TRBV7-2 to TRBJ1-4; 7 nucleotides line up with TRBD1. The CDR3 runs to 15 residues. Unmatched junction bases numbered 6, after V lost 5 bases and J lost 3 bases. In germline, CDR1 is SGHTA, CDR2 FQGNSA.

The chain uses TRBV9 and TRBJ2-2; possible D gene TRBD2, 6 bases. The germline V gene has CDR1 SGDLS and CDR2 YYNGEE. The CDR3 length is 19 residues. V dropped 0 bases and J dropped 2 bases, with 20 bases sitting between them. The CDR3 protein is CASSVGTAGGAINTGELFF. The DNA for the CDR3 is TGTGCCAGCAGCGTAGGCACGGCCGGAGGGGCTATTAACACCGGGGAGCTGTTTTTT.

This sequence joins TRBV19 and TRBJ2-1; 10 bases agree with TRBD2. The germline V gene has CDR1 LNHDA and CDR2 SQIVND (reference sequence). The CDR3 extends over 16 amino acids. V shed 7 bases and J 7 bases; nucleotides not matched to a gene: 13. The CDR3 region is CASNPLAGVGGNEQFF. CDR3 DNA: TGTGCCAGTAATCCGCTAGCGGGAGTGGGGGGGAATGAGCAGTTCTTC.

The rearrangement uses TRBV6-6 and TRBJ1-6; 8 bases line up with TRBD1. CDR3 length: 12 residues. V gave up 7 bases and J gave up 10 bases; unmatched junction bases: 3. Germline CDR1 and CDR2: MNHNY and SVGAGI (reference sequence). The CDR3 DNA reads as TGTGCCAGCAACCAGGGGGCGTCACCCCTCCACTTT. It is translated as CASNQGASPLHF.

In its sample, this clone was seen a few times. V usage is TRBV2 and J usage is TRBJ1-6; 8 bases agree with TRBD1. Trimming at V came to 8 bases and at J to 6 bases, leaving 9 bases not matched to a gene. CDR1 SNHLY and CDR2 FYNNEI come from the germline V gene. The CDR3 sequence is 15 residues long. CDR3 sequence reads: CASGDDRGPNSPLHF. CDR3 in DNA: TGTGCCAGCGGCGACGACAGGGGACCTAATTCACCCCTCCACTTT.

The CDR3, as DNA: TGCGCCAGCAGCACCGGGACAGGTGCCTTGGATACGCAGTATTTT. Protein: CASSTGTGALDTQYF. This rearrangement joins TRBV5-1 to TRBJ2-3; 8 bases are shared with TRBD1. Trimming removed 4 bases from V and 6 bases from J; junction bases left unmatched: 10. CDR3 size: 15 residues. The germline V gene has CDR1 SGHRS and CDR2 YFSETQ.

The rearrangement uses TRBV27 and TRBJ2-1, with TRBD2 as a possible D gene (5 bases). The length of the CDR3 is 15 residues. In germline, CDR1 is MNHEY, CDR2 SMNVEV (reference sequence). V gave up 5 bases and J gave up 0 bases, with 11 bases separating them. CDR3 bases: TGTGCCAGCAGTCGCGAGGGTAGCTCCTACAATGAGCAGTTCTTC. It yields the protein CASSREGSSYNEQFF.

This chain joins TRBV5-1 and TRBJ2-2, with 9 nucleotides matching TRBD1. Germline trimming cut 4 bases from V and 3 bases from J; bases unmatched to any gene: 4. Per germline, CDR1 SGHRS and CDR2 YFSETQ. The CDR3 is 15 amino acids. The CDR3 here is CASSGTGKHTGELFF. The CDR3 DNA sequence: TGCGCCAGCAGCGGGACAGGGAAGCACACCGGGGAGCTGTTTTTT.

The V call is TRBV18, the J call TRBJ2-3; TRBD1 agrees at 7 bases. The CDR3 loop spans 17 amino acids. The V gene's germline CDR1 is KGHSH and CDR2 LQKENI. The V gene end was trimmed by 4 bases and the J gene end by 2 bases; junction bases not matched to a gene: 12. DNA for the CDR3: TGTGCCAGCTCACAACAGACAGGGCGGCGTGTCACAGATACGCAGTATTTT. Protein sequence: CASSQQTGRRVTDTQYF.

The rearrangement uses TRBV9 and TRBJ1-3, with D unresolved. Trimming cost V 4 bases and J 6 bases, with 17 bases left between them. CDR3 length equals 15 residues. Per germline, CDR1 SGDLS and CDR2 YYNGEE. The CDR3 loop is CASSFTGSHANTIYF. The DNA for the CDR3 is TGTGCCAGCAGCTTCACGGGGTCTCACGCAAACACCATATATTTT.

This clone has a single count. The chain joins TRBV9 to TRBJ1-5; TRBD1 is a possible D gene (5 bases). Per the germline V gene, CDR1 is SGDLS and CDR2 is YYNGEE. The CDR3 contains 15 residues. The ends were cut back, 4 bases at V and 3 bases at J, with 14 bases in the middle. CDR3 protein: CASSLRGEANQPQHF. The CDR3 DNA reads TGTGCCAGCAGCCTCAGAGGGGAGGCCAATCAGCCCCAGCATTTT. The variable domain in full, completed from reference TRBV9 and TRBJ1-5, reads DSGVTQTPKHLITATGQRVTLRCSPRSGDLSVYWYQQSLDQGLQFLIQYYNGEERAKGNILERFSAQQFPDLHSELNLSSLELGDSALYFCASSLRGEANQPQHFGDGTRLSIL.

The chain links TRBV15 to TRBJ1-5; D gene uncertain. From germline, CDR1 is LNHNV and CDR2 YYDKDF (reference sequence). CDR3 length: 16 amino acids. With 0 bases removed from V and 2 bases from J, the gap between germline ends came to 11 bases. The CDR3 region is CATSRDRTSGNQPQHF. The CDR3 DNA reads TGTGCCACCAGCAGAGATCGTACAAGCGGCAATCAGCCCCAGCATTTT.

This chain's CDR3 is CASNNPPGTQYF. In DNA form, the CDR3 reads TGTGCCAGCAATAACCCACCGGGTACGCAGTATTTT. V is TRBV5-6 and J is TRBJ2-3, with unresolved D. This CDR3 contains 12 residues. V lost 6 bases, J lost 8 bases, and 13 bases lay in between. Germline V CDR1 and CDR2: SGHDT, YYEEEE.

The CDR3 is CASSSRTGLIQGNTIYF. CDR3 bases: TGTGCCAGCAGCTCTAGGACAGGGTTGATTCAAGGAAACACCATATATTTT. The chain recombines TRBV7-9 with TRBJ1-3; TRBD1 matches at 8 bases. Germline V gene data show CDR1 as SEHNR and CDR2 as FQNEAQ (reference sequence). This CDR3 comprises 17 residues. J lost 4 bases, V lost 4 bases, and 12 bases had no gene match.

The rearrangement joins TRBV7-2 to TRBJ2-7; 10 positions match TRBD2. Germline CDR1 reads SGHTA; CDR2 reads FQGNSA. The CDR3 is 16 residues long. V shed 2 bases, J shed 3 bases, and the junction held 7 bases outside the gene matches. The CDR3 is CASSLLASGRGYEQYF. The CDR3 DNA reads as TGTGCCAGCAGCTTATTGGCTAGCGGGAGAGGCTACGAGCAGTACTTC.

The chain has TRBV5-8 and TRBJ2-7, with D possibly TRBD2 on 6 matching bases. V lost 5 bases and J 2 bases, leaving 17 bases between the germline ends. This CDR3 contains 15 residues. CDR1 SGHTS and CDR2 YDEGEE come from the germline V gene. The CDR3 nucleotides read TGTGCCAGCAGGTATCACTACCGGGGGACCTACGAGCAGTACTTC. Amino acid sequence: CASRYHYRGTYEQYF.

The chain has TRBV7-3 and TRBJ1-6; D remains unclear. V was shortened by 1 base and J by 10 bases, with 14 bases between the two germline ends. The CDR3 sequence is 15 residues long. Per germline, CDR1 SGHTA and CDR2 FQGTGA. CDR3 DNA sequence: TGTGCCAGCAGCTTAAATTGGGGAGTTGGGTCACCCCTCCACTTT. This gives the protein CASSLNWGVGSPLHF.

This chain's CDR3 is CASSKGQTINEKLFF. In DNA, the CDR3 is TGCGCCAGCAGTAAGGGACAGACGATAAATGAAAAACTGTTTTTT. This sequence joins TRBV4-3 and TRBJ1-4, with TRBD1 matching over 7 bases. Germline CDR1 reads LGHNA; CDR2 reads YSLEER. CDR3 length: 15 residues. V shed 6 bases and J 5 bases; nucleotides not matched to a gene: 9.

The J gene is TRBJ2-2, the V gene TRBV7-9; maybe TRBD1 (6 bases). V was cut by 5 bases and J by 3 bases, with 13 bases left in between. The CDR3 covers 15 residues. Germline V gene data show CDR1 as SEHNR and CDR2 as FQNEAQ (reference sequence). CDR3 sequence (DNA): TGTGCCAGCAGCCACCGGACAGTGTACACCGGGGAGCTGTTTTTT. Protein: CASSHRTVYTGELFF.

This clone was detected only once. CDR3 DNA: TGTGCCAGCAGTGAAGGCGGGAGTTGGGATGAGCAGTTCTTC. Protein sequence: CASSEGGSWDEQFF. This chain joins TRBV2 and TRBJ2-1, with 7 bases that match TRBD2. This CDR3 comprises 14 residues. The V gene end was trimmed by 1 base and the J gene end by 8 bases; junction bases not matched to a gene: 5. The germline V gene encodes CDR1 SNHLY and CDR2 FYNNEI.

The chain carries TRBV4-2 and TRBJ2-2, with 8 nucleotides matching TRBD2. This CDR3 region has 16 residues. The V gene end was trimmed by 2 bases and the J gene end by 2 bases; junction bases not matched to a gene: 4. Germline values: CDR1 LGHNA, CDR2 YNFKEQ. The CDR3 bases are TGTGCCAGCAGCCAACTAGCGGGTTCAAACACCGGGGAGCTGTTTTTT. Its translation is CASSQLAGSNTGELFF.

The V and J genes are TRBV11-2 and TRBJ2-4; 7 bases map to TRBD1. V was clipped by 0 bases and J by 0 bases; unmatched bases: 8. This CDR3 region has 18 residues. The germline CDR1 and CDR2 sequences are SGHAT and FQNNGV. This CDR3 is CASSLDRGTDVAKNIQYF. The DNA for the CDR3 is TGTGCCAGCAGCTTAGATAGGGGGACAGACGTAGCCAAAAACATTCAGTACTTC.